This T cell receptor (beta chain) derives from a study of T cell responses to AZD1222 COVID-19 vaccine. Study-wide background: Second-dose groups at about 4 or about 12 weeks were pooled. Study observations and caveats: Donors were chiefly white British, with a greater number of females, and clonal diversity was perhaps underestimated. Of the AZD1222 recipients, only 5 or 6 were seropositive at baseline. Repertoires in all cases were sampled only once the peak T cell response had passed.

The CDR3 has 14 amino acids. Losses at the gene ends were 4 bases for V and 4 bases for J; bases not matched to a gene: 4. Germline CDR1 reads MDHEN; CDR2 reads SYDVKM. This clone was seen a handful of times. Its target is unknown. Assay used: immunoSEQ multiplex PCR; TCRdb lists only in-frame clones, some missing. The table records over 85,000 clones, 81% of them present only once. The chain employs TRBV28 and TRBJ1-2; 9 nucleotides align to TRBD1. This material consisted of peripheral blood, taken on day 0 of AZD1222 vaccination. The clonotype was recovered from an adult in good health. The CDR3 DNA follows: TGTGCCAGCAGTTCCAACAGGGGGCCCTATGGCTACACCTTC. This translates into CASSSNRGPYGYTF.